This TCR beta chain was sequenced in a study of shared clonotypes between healthy human individuals. On this clone itself: Other DNA sequences within the sample encode an identical CDR3.

Naive CD8 cells lacked CD45RO, underwent positive selection for CCR7 and left out terminally differentiated effector memory CD45RA+ cells. Sequencing was performed with immunoSEQ multiplex PCR; in TCRdb, only in-frame clones are kept and a portion is missing. The sample lists about 680,000 clones, around 90% occurring once. The sample consisted of naive CD8+ T cells sorted from blood. The TCR sequence derives from a man aged 30 to 45 in good health.

This CDR3 is CASSPRLAGAYEQYF. CDR3 nucleotide sequence: TGTGCCAGCAGCCCCCGACTAGCGGGCGCCTACGAGCAGTACTTC. This chain joins TRBV7-9 and TRBJ2-7; 10 nucleotides line up with TRBD2. This CDR3 has 15 residues. CDR1 and CDR2 (germline): SEHNR, FQNEAQ (reference sequence). J gave up 2 bases and V 5 bases, and 6 bases lay outside the gene matches.